This T cell receptor delta chain appears in the sequencing data of a study of gamma-delta T cells after stem cell transplantation. On this clone itself: This likely stems from a read error, as it lies one base from a far larger clone. This CDR3 is also generated by other DNA sequences in the sample.

TCRdb re-called clones from the RT-PCR reads using CATT. The repertoire includes around 2,300 delta-chain clones, about 8% of them detected once, and about 11% sits in the top ten. Germline assignment: CDR1 GEAIGNYY and CDR2 EKD. This CDR3 contains 16 residues. Trimming removed 6 bases at V and 5 bases at J, with 24 bases between. Sequencing was carried out using gamma-delta T cells. The source of this sequence is a human donor. It is not recorded whose cells these are; they may come from a transplant donor. The chain recombines TRDV2 with TRDJ1, with D tentatively TRDD3 (6 bases). The chain's CDR3 is CACSLLGVPVSDKLIF. For the CDR3, the DNA is TGTGCCTGTTCACTTTTGGGGGTCCCCGTGTCTGATAAACTCATCTTT.